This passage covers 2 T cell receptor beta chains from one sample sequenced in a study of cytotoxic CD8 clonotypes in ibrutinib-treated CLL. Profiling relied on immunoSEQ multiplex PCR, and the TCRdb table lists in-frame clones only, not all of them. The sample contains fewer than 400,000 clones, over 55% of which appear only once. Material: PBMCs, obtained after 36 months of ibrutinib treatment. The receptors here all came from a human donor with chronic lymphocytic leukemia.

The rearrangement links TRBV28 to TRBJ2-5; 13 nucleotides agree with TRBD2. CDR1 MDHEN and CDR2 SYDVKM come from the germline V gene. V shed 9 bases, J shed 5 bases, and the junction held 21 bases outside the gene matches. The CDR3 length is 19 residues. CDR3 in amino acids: CASVQGRAPGLAGKETQYF. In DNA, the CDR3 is TGTGCCAGTGTCCAGGGGAGGGCACCGGGACTAGCGGGAAAGGAGACCCAGTACTTC.

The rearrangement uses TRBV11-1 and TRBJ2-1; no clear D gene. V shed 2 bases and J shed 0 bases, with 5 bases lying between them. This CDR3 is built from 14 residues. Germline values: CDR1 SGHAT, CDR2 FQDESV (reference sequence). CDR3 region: CASSLRLSYNEQFF. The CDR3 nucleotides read TGTGCCAGCAGCTTACGTCTCTCCTACAATGAGCAGTTCTTC.